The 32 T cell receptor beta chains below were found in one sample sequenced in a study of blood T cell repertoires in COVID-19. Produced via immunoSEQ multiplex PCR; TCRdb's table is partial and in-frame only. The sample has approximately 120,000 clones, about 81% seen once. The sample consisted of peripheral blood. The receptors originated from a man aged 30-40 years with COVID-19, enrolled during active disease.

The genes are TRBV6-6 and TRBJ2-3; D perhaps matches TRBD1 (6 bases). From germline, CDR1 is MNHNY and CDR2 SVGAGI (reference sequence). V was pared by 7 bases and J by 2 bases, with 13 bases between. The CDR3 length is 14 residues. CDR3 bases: TGTGCCAGCACCGGGACACCTAACACAGATACGCAGTATTTT. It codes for CASTGTPNTDTQYF.

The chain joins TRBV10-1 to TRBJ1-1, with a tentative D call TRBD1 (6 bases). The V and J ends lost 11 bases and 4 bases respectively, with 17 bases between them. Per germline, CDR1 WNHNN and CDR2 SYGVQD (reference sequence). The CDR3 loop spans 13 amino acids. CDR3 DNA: TGCGCCGTTAGACGAACAGGGCCCACTGAAGCTTTCTTT. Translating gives CAVRRTGPTEAFF.

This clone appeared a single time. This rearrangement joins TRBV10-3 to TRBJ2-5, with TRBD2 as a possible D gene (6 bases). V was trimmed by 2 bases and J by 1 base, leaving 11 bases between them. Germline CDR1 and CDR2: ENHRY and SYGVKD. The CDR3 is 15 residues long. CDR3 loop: CAISEGLTVQETQYF. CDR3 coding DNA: TGTGCCATCAGTGAGGGACTAACGGTCCAAGAGACCCAGTACTTC.

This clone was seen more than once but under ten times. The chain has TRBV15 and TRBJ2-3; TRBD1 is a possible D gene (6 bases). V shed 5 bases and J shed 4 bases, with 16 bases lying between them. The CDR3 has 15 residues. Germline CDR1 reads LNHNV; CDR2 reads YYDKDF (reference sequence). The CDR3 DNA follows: TGTGCCACCAGCTCCACAGTTAAGGGGGCAGATACGCAGTATTTT. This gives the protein CATSSTVKGADTQYF. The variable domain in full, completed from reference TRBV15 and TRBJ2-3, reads DAMVIQNPRYQVTQFGKPVTLSCSQTLNHNVMYWYQQKSSQAPKLLFHYYDKDFNNEADTPDNFQSRRPNTSFCFLDIRSPGLGDTAMYLCATSSTVKGADTQYFGPGTRLTVL.

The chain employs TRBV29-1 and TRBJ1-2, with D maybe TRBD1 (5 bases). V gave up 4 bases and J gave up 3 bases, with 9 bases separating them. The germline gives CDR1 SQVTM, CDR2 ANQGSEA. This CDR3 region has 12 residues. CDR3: CSVGQGDYGYTF. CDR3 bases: TGCAGCGTTGGTCAGGGCGACTATGGCTACACCTTC.

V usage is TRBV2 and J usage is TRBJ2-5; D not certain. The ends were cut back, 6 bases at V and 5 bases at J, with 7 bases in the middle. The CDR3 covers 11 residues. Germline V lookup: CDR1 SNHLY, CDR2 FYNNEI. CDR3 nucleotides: TGTGCCAGCAGGCTCCGGGAGACCCAGTACTTC. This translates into CASRLRETQYF.

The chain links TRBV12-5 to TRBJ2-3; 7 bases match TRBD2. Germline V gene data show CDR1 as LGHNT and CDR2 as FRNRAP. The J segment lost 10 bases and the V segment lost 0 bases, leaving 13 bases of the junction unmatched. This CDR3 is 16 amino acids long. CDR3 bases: TGTGCTAGTGGTTTGGTAGTTGGGCAGGGACTACGGGCGCAGTATTTT. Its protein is CASGLVVGQGLRAQYF.

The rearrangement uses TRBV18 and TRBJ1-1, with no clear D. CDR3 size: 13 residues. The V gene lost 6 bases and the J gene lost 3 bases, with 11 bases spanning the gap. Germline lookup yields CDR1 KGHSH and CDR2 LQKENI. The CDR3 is CASSPQSDTEAFF. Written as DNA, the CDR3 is TGTGCCAGCTCTCCCCAATCGGACACTGAAGCTTTCTTT.

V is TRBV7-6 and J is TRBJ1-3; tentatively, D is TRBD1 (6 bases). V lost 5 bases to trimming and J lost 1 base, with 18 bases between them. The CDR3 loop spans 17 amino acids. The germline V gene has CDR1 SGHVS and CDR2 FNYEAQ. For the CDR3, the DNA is TGTGCCAGCAGCCCATGGGACACTACGTTATCTGGAAACACCATATATTTT. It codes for CASSPWDTTLSGNTIYF.

The DNA of the CDR3 is TGTGCCAGCAGCTTGCCGGGACAGGGAACTGAAGCTTTCTTT. Protein product: CASSLPGQGTEAFF. The chain carries TRBV7-8 and TRBJ1-1; 9 positions match TRBD1. V shed 3 bases, J shed 5 bases, and the junction held 4 bases outside the gene matches. This CDR3 is 14 amino acids long. Germline V gene data show CDR1 as SGHVS and CDR2 as FQNEAQ.

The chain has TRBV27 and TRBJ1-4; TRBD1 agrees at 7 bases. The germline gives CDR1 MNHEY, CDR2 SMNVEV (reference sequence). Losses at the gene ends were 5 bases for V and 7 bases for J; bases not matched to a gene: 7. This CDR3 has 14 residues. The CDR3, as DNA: TGTGCCAGCAGTCCCCGGGACAGTTTTGAAAAACTGTTTTTT. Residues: CASSPRDSFEKLFF.

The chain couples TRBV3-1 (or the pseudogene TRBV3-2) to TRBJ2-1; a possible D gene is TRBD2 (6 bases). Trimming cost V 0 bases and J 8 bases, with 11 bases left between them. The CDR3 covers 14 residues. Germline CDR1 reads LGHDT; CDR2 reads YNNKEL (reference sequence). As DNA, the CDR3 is TGTGCCAGCAGCCAAGATGGCGGGACGGATGAGCAGTTCTTC. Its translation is CASSQDGGTDEQFF.

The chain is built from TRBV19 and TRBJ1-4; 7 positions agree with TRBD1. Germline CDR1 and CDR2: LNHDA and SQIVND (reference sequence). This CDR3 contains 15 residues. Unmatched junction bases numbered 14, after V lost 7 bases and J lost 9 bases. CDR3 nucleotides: TGTGCCAGTACCTTCGGGACAGCCGGCCTTAAAAAACTGTTTTTT. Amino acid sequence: CASTFGTAGLKKLFF.

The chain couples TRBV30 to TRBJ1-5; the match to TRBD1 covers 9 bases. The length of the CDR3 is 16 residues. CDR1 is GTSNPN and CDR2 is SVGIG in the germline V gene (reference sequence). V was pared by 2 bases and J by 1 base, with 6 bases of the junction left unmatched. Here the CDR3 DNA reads TGTGCCTGGAGTTACAGGGGGCTGGGAAGCAATCAGCCCCAGCATTTT. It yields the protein CAWSYRGLGSNQPQHF. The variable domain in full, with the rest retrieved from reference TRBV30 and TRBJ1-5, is SQTIHQWPATLVQPVGSPLSLECTVEGTSNPNLYWYRQAAGRGLQLLFYSVGIGQISSEVPQNLSASRPQDRQFILSSKKLLLSDSGFYLCAWSYRGLGSNQPQHFGDGTRLSIL.

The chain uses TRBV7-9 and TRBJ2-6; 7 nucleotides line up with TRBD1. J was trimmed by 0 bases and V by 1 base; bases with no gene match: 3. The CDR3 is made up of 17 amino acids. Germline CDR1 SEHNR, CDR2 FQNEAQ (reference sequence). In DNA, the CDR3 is TGTGCCAGCAGCTTAGTGGGACAGAGCTCTGGGGCCAACGTCCTGACTTTC. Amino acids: CASSLVGQSSGANVLTF.

The CDR3: CASSFWAGDNSPLHF. CDR3 nucleotide sequence: TGTGCCAGCAGCTTCTGGGCAGGCGATAATTCACCCCTCCACTTT. The chain uses TRBV5-5 and TRBJ1-6; no clear D. Germline lookup yields CDR1 SGHKS and CDR2 YYEKEE (reference sequence). The V end was cut by 2 bases, the J end by 5 bases, with 11 bases between. The CDR3 sequence is 15 residues long.

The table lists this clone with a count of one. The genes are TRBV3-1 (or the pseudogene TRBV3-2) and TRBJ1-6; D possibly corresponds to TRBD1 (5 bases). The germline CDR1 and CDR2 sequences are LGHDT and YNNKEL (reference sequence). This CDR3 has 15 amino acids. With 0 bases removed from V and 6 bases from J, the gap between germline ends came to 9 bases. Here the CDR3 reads CASSQDWTLNSPLHF. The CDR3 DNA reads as TGTGCCAGCAGCCAAGATTGGACACTTAATTCACCCCTCCACTTT.

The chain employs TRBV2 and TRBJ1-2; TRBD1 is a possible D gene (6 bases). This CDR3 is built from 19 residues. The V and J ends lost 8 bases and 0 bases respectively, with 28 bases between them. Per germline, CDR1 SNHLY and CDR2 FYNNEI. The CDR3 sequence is CASDSARLGGDVANYGYTF. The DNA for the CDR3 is TGTGCCAGCGATTCCGCGAGGTTAGGGGGGGACGTAGCTAACTATGGCTACACCTTC.

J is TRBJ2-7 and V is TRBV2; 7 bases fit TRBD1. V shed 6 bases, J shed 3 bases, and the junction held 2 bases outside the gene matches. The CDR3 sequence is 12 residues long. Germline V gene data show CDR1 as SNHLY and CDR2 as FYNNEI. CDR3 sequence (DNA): TGTGCCAGCAGGACAGGGAACTACGAGCAGTACTTC. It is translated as CASRTGNYEQYF.

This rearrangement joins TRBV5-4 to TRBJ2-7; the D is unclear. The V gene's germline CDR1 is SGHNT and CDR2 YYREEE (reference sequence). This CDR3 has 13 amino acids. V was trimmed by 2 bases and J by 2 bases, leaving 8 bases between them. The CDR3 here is CASSFGRTYEQYF. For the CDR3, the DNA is TGTGCCAGCAGCTTCGGTAGAACCTACGAGCAGTACTTC.

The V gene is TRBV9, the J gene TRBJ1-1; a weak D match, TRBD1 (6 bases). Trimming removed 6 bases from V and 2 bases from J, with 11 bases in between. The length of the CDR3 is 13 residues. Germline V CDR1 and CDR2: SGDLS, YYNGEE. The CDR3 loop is CASTRGLNTEAFF. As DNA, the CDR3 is TGTGCCAGCACCAGGGGCCTTAACACTGAAGCTTTCTTT. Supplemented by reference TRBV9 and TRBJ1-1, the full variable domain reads DSGVTQTPKHLITATGQRVTLRCSPRSGDLSVYWYQQSLDQGLQFLIQYYNGEERAKGNILERFSAQQFPDLHSELNLSSLELGDSALYFCASTRGLNTEAFFGQGTRLTVV.

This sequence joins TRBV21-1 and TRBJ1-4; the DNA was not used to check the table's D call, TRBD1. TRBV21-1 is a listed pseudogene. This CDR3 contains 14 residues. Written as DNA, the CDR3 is TGTGCCAGCAGCCGTGGGACACCAGGTGAAAAACTGTTTTTT. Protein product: CASSRGTPGEKLFF.

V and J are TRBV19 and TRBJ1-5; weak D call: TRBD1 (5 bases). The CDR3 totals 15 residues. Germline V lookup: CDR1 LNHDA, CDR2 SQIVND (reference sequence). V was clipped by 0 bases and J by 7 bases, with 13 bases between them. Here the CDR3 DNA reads TGTGCCAGTAGTATAGATGCGGGGGAGAACCAGCCCCAGCATTTT. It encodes CASSIDAGENQPQHF.

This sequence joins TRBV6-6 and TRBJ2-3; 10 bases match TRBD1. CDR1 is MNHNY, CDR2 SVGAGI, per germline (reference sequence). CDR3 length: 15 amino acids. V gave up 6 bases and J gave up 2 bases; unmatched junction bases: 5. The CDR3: CASSPGQGVTDTQYF. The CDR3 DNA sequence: TGTGCCAGCAGCCCAGGACAGGGGGTCACAGATACGCAGTATTTT.

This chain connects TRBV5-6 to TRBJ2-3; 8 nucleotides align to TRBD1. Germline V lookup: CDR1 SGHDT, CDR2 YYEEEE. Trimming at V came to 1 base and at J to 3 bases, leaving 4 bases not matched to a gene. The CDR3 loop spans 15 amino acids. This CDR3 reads CASSLRTGSTDTQYF. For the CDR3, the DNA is TGTGCCAGCAGCTTGCGGACAGGGTCTACAGATACGCAGTATTTT.

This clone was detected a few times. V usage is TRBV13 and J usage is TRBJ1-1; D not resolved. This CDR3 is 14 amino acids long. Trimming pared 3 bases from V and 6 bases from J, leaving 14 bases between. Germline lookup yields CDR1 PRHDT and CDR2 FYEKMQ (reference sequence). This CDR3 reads CASSFPGVNAEAFF. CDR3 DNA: TGTGCCAGCAGCTTTCCGGGAGTTAACGCTGAAGCTTTCTTT.

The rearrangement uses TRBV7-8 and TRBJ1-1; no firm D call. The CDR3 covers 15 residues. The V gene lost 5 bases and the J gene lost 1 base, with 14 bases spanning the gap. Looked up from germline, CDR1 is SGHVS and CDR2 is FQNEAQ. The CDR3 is CASSPAREGNTEAFF. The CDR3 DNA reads TGTGCCAGCAGCCCAGCACGGGAAGGGAACACTGAAGCTTTCTTT.

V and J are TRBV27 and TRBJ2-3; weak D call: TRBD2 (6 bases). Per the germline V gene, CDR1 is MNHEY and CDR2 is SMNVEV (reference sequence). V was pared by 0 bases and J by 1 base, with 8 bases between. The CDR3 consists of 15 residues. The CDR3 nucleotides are TGTGCCAGCAGTTTATCGGCGGGACGCACAGATACGCAGTATTTT. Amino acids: CASSLSAGRTDTQYF.

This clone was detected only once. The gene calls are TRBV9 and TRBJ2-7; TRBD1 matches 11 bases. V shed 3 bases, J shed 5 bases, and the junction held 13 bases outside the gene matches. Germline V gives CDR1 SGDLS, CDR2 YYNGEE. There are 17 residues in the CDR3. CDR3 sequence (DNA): TGTGCCAGCAGCGAGGGGACCGGGACAGGGGGTACCCACGAGCAGTACTTC. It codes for CASSEGTGTGGTHEQYF.

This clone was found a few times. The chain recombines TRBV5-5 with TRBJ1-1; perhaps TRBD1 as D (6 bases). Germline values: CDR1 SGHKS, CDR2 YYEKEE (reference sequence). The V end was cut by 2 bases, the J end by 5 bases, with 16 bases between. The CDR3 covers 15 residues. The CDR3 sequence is CASSLIGGARTEAFF. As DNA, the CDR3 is TGTGCCAGCAGCTTAATCGGGGGGGCGAGGACTGAAGCTTTCTTT.

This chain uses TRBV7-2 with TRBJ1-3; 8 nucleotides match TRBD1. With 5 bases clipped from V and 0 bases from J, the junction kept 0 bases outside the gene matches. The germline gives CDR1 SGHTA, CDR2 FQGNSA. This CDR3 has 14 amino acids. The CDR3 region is CASSGQGSGNTIYF. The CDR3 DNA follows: TGTGCCAGCAGCGGACAGGGCTCTGGAAACACCATATATTTT.

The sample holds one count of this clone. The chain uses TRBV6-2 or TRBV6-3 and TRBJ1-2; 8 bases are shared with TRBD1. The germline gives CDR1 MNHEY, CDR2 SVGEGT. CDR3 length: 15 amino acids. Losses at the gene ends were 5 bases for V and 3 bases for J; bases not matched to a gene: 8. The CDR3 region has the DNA TGTGCCAGCAGTGGGTTCGGACAGGGTGACTATGGCTACACCTTC. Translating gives CASSGFGQGDYGYTF.